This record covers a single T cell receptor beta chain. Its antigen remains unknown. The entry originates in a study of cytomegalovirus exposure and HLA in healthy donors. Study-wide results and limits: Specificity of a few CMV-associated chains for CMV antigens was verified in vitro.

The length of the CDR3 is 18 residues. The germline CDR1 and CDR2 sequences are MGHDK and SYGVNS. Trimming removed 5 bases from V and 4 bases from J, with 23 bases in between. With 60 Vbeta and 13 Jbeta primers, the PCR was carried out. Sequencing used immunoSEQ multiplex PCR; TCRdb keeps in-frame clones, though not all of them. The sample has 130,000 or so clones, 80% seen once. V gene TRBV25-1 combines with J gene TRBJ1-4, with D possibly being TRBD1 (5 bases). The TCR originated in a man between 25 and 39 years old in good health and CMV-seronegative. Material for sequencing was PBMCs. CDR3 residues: CASSSLGGMGVDNEKLFF. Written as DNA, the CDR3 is TGTGCCAGCAGTTCCCTGGGGGGAATGGGTGTAGATAATGAAAAACTGTTTTTT.